A single TCR beta chain is shown here with its context. The CDR3 is 14 residues long. Between the trimmed V and J ends, which lost 1 base and 4 bases, there was a span of 12 bases. Per germline, CDR1 SGDLS and CDR2 YYNGEE. Using immunoSEQ multiplex PCR, the repertoire was profiled, and TCRdb retains in-frame clones only, with some absent. The sample records about 28,000 clones, 79% being singletons. This sample stems from a study of control samples from healthy donors and cancer patients. The sequenced sample consisted of PBMCs. The receptor comes from a man in his sixties with head and neck cancer. The gene calls are TRBV9 and TRBJ2-7; possibly TRBD2 for D (6 bases). DNA of the CDR3: TGTGCCAGCAGCGTATCGTGGGGGAGGTACGAGCAGTACTTC. As protein: CASSVSWGRYEQYF.